Below are 21 T cell receptor beta chains sequenced from a single sample in a study of blood T cell repertoires in COVID-19 (dated by TCRdb to 2018 to 2020). The library was produced with the immunoSEQ multiplex PCR assay. TCRdb took this table from immuneACCESS and kept in-frame rearrangements with V and J called. Such tables lack part of the clones; where checked against another copy, unresolved V genes explain under half of the gap, and the rest is unexplained. The sample table contains over 150,000 clones; only one count was recorded for around four fifths of them. Of the sample, about 8.1% falls within the top ten clones. What was sequenced was peripheral blood. These receptors were obtained from a woman aged 80 or older with COVID-19, enrolled during active disease.

CDR3: CASSGSSDRGYEQYF. CDR3 DNA: TGTGCCAGTAGCGGATCTTCGGACAGGGGTTACGAGCAGTACTTC. This rearrangement joins TRBV19 to TRBJ2-7, with 9 bases aligning to TRBD1. The CDR3 loop spans 15 amino acids. J gave up 4 bases and V 6 bases, and 10 bases lay outside the gene matches. Germline assignment: CDR1 LNHDA and CDR2 SQIVND (reference sequence).

V gene TRBV6-5 combines with J gene TRBJ1-1; no clear D. This CDR3 spans 15 amino acids. Trimming stripped 3 bases from V and 1 base from J, with 12 bases between. Germline assignment: CDR1 MNHEY and CDR2 SVGAGI. CDR3 sequence (DNA): TGTGCCAGCAGTTATTCGAGCGGTAGGAACACTGAAGCTTTCTTT. Amino acid sequence: CASSYSSGRNTEAFF.

This chain joins TRBV5-1 and TRBJ2-1; 8 nucleotides agree with TRBD2. Per the germline V gene, CDR1 is SGHRS and CDR2 is YFSETQ. V trimming: 3 bases; J trimming: 4 bases; junction bases outside the gene matches: 9. CDR3 length: 16 residues. CDR3 in DNA: TGCGCCAGCAGCTCCCTCAGCGGGAGTAAATACAATGAGCAGTTCTTC. Translation gives CASSSLSGSKYNEQFF.

The rearrangement uses TRBV18 and TRBJ2-5; TRBD1 might be the D (5 bases). CDR3 length: 15 residues. Trimming removed 1 base at V and 4 bases at J, with 13 bases between. Germline V lookup: CDR1 KGHSH, CDR2 LQKENI. This CDR3 is CASSPQGQAPETQYF. The CDR3 bases are TGTGCCAGCTCACCACAGGGGCAGGCCCCAGAGACCCAGTACTTC.

The CDR3, as DNA: TGCGCCAGCAGCTCGCGGGGGACAGGGCTGTCCTACGAGCAGTACTTC. The encoded protein is CASSSRGTGLSYEQYF. The chain couples TRBV5-1 to TRBJ2-7, with 9 bases fitting TRBD1. J gave up 1 base and V 3 bases, and 8 bases lay outside the gene matches. CDR1 is SGHRS, CDR2 YFSETQ, per germline. This CDR3 is 16 amino acids long.

The chain recombines TRBV7-9 with TRBJ2-7; possibly TRBD1 for D (5 bases). V was cut by 5 bases and J by 12 bases, with 17 bases left in between. This CDR3 has 12 residues. Germline V gene lookup returns CDR1 SEHNR and CDR2 FQNEAQ (reference sequence). CDR3 residues: CASSPPRPGLYF. CDR3 DNA sequence: TGTGCCAGCAGCCCACCTCGGCCAGGGTTGTACTTC.

The chain is built from TRBV5-4 and TRBJ2-5; the D gene is possibly TRBD2 (7 bases). The CDR3 is 15 residues long. Germline CDR1 and CDR2: SGHNT and YYREEE (reference sequence). Deletions cut 2 bases from V and 1 base from J, with 12 bases between. The CDR3 nucleotides are TGTGCCAGCAGCTTCCTGGGGGGGGCCCAAGAGACCCAGTACTTC. Protein: CASSFLGGAQETQYF.

The chain recombines TRBV5-1 with TRBJ2-7; 11 bases fit TRBD1. CDR1 is SGHRS, CDR2 YFSETQ, per germline. The CDR3 is 15 residues long. The V segment lost 0 bases and the J segment 5 bases; nucleotides outside the gene matches: 4. CDR3 in amino acids: CASSLGSGQGDEQYF. The CDR3 DNA is TGCGCCAGCAGCTTGGGCTCGGGACAGGGGGACGAGCAGTACTTC.

The J gene is TRBJ1-1, the V gene TRBV10-1; perhaps TRBD1 as D (6 bases). The CDR3 spans 13 residues. The V end was cut by 6 bases, the J end by 1 base, with 9 bases between. Germline CDR1 WNHNN, CDR2 SYGVQD (reference sequence). The CDR3: CASSDRQNTEAFF. The CDR3 DNA is TGCGCCAGCAGCGACAGGCAGAACACTGAAGCTTTCTTT.

The V call is TRBV25-1, the J call TRBJ1-2; tentatively, D is TRBD1 (6 bases). V was shortened by 6 bases and J by 7 bases, with 21 bases between the two germline ends. Looked up from germline, CDR1 is MGHDK and CDR2 is SYGVNS. The CDR3 runs to 15 residues. CDR3 residues: CASSDPTGKSVGYTF. The CDR3 DNA reads TGTGCCAGCAGCGACCCGACAGGAAAATCGGTTGGCTACACCTTC.

The CDR3 coding sequence is TGTGCCATCAGCTGGGCGGGGGGAAACACCATATATTTT. This sequence encodes CAISWAGGNTIYF. V gene TRBV10-3 combines with J gene TRBJ1-3; D unclear. The V and J ends lost 6 bases and 4 bases respectively, with 10 bases between them. The CDR3 runs 13 residues. Germline-derived CDR1 and CDR2 are ENHRY and SYGVKD.

The chain employs TRBV25-1 and TRBJ2-1; 12 bases are a match to TRBD2. Germline CDR1 is MGHDK and CDR2 is SYGVNS. This CDR3 is built from 14 residues. V was pared by 2 bases and J by 15 bases, with 8 bases of the junction left unmatched. The CDR3 spells CASSEVRTSGTVFF. Written as DNA, the CDR3 is TGTGCCAGCAGTGAAGTAAGGACTAGCGGGACGGTGTTCTTC.

The rearrangement uses TRBV28 and TRBJ2-2; 7 nucleotides align to TRBD1. Trimming at V came to 5 bases and at J to 0 bases, leaving 6 bases not matched to a gene. This CDR3 is 16 amino acids long. The germline gives CDR1 MDHEN, CDR2 SYDVKM. The CDR3 DNA reads TGTGCCAGCAGTCCCTCCGGGACAGCGAACACCGGGGAGCTGTTTTTT. It is translated as CASSPSGTANTGELFF.

The J gene is TRBJ2-3, the V gene TRBV5-1; 9 bases map to TRBD2. In germline, CDR1 is SGHRS, CDR2 YFSETQ. J was trimmed by 2 bases and V by 0 bases; bases with no gene match: 10. This CDR3 is 18 amino acids long. The CDR3 DNA is TGCGCCAGCAGCTTGGATTGGGATAAGCGGGAGGACACAGATACGCAGTATTTT. The encoded protein is CASSLDWDKREDTDTQYF.

The chain carries TRBV5-1 and TRBJ2-3; a weak D match, TRBD2 (6 bases). CDR1 is SGHRS and CDR2 is YFSETQ in the germline V gene. This CDR3 comprises 15 residues. Trimming took off 1 base at V and 0 bases at J, with 9 bases between the two ends. CDR3 region: CASSLTSPSTDTQYF. Here the CDR3 DNA reads TGCGCCAGCAGCTTGACTAGCCCTAGCACAGATACGCAGTATTTT. Full variable domain (rest looked up from reference TRBV5-1 and TRBJ2-3): KAGVTQTPRYLIKTRGQQVTLSCSPISGHRSVSWYQQTPGQGLQFLFEYFSETQRNKGNFPGRFSGRQFSNSRSEMNVSTLELGDSALYLCASSLTSPSTDTQYFGPGTRLTVL.

The chain carries TRBV2 and TRBJ2-3, with a tentative D call TRBD1 (7 bases). V dropped 2 bases and J dropped 3 bases, with 9 bases sitting between them. The CDR3 length is 14 residues. Germline lookup yields CDR1 SNHLY and CDR2 FYNNEI. For the CDR3, the DNA is TGTGCCAGCAGTGAACAGGGGGGTACAGATACGCAGTATTTT. It yields the protein CASSEQGGTDTQYF. Full variable domain (remainder filled in from reference TRBV2 and TRBJ2-3): EPEVTQTPSHQVTQMGQEVILRCVPISNHLYFYWYRQILGQKVEFLVSFYNNEISEKSEIFDDQFSVERPDGSNFTLKIRSTKLEDSAMYFCASSEQGGTDTQYFGPGTRLTVL.

The chain employs TRBV10-3 and TRBJ2-1; a weak D match, TRBD2 (6 bases). Germline-derived CDR1 and CDR2 are ENHRY and SYGVKD. Trimming cost V 0 bases and J 6 bases, with 6 bases left between them. The CDR3 extends over 13 amino acids. CDR3 sequence (DNA): TGTGCCATCAGTGAGTCGGGAGGCAATGAGCAGTTCTTC. Translation: CAISESGGNEQFF.

This clone occurred a few times. The CDR3 nucleotides are TGCGCCAGCAGCCCGGCGCAGGGGTTTAGTTCACCCCTCCACTTT. Its translation: CASSPAQGFSSPLHF. The genes are TRBV5-1 and TRBJ1-6; D might be TRBD1 (6 bases). The germline V and J ends were trimmed by 4 bases and 9 bases, with 17 bases remaining between them. Germline loops: CDR1 SGHRS, CDR2 YFSETQ. This CDR3 has 15 amino acids. The complete variable domain, with remaining parts taken from reference TRBV5-1 and TRBJ1-6, reads KAGVTQTPRYLIKTRGQQVTLSCSPISGHRSVSWYQQTPGQGLQFLFEYFSETQRNKGNFPGRFSGRQFSNSRSEMNVSTLELGDSALYLCASSPAQGFSSPLHFGNGTRLTVT.

The V gene is TRBV11-2, the J gene TRBJ2-5; 9 bases align to TRBD1. The CDR3 consists of 14 residues. J gave up 5 bases and V 3 bases, and 4 bases lay outside the gene matches. Germline CDR1 and CDR2: SGHAT and FQNNGV. The CDR3 sequence: CASSFSGQGETQYF. CDR3 DNA sequence: TGTGCCAGCAGCTTCTCGGGACAGGGTGAGACCCAGTACTTC.

The J gene is TRBJ1-2, the V gene TRBV12-3 or TRBV12-4, with D uncertain. Trimming took off 7 bases at V and 1 base at J, with 10 bases between the two ends. This CDR3 region has 13 residues. The DNA of the CDR3 is TGTGCCAGCACCCAACAGAGTAACTATGGCTACACCTTC. It encodes CASTQQSNYGYTF.

The chain links TRBV7-9 to TRBJ2-3; 13 bases match TRBD2. The length of the CDR3 is 18 residues. The V and J ends lost 4 bases and 1 base, in that order; junction bases with no gene match: 8. CDR1 is SEHNR, CDR2 FQNEAQ, per germline (reference sequence). This CDR3 is CASSSGLAGPSRTDTQYF. The CDR3 DNA is TGTGCCAGCAGCTCGGGACTAGCGGGACCTTCTCGCACAGATACGCAGTATTTT.